The present entry profiles one T cell receptor (beta chain) with its context. Combining a sample-barcoded 5' primer with a J-beta primer mix, a second PCR ran for about 7 to 11 cycles. A tag from a template-switch adaptor with 12 random nucleotides marked each cDNA molecule. TCRdb passed the 5' RACE reads through MiXCR, listing each CDR3 protein once. The sample includes around 990,000 distinct CDR3 sequences, roughly 24% of them seen just once. CDR1 is SEHNR and CDR2 is FQNEAQ in the germline V gene (reference sequence). CDR3 length: 16 residues. Trimming took 0 bases from V and 6 from J; bases not matched to a gene: 6. This entry comes from a study of blood T cells in healthy people across ages. The same data also went into a second study, on T cells of mothers and their children.

The clonotype was recovered from a girl aged 2 to 10 in good health. The genes are TRBV7-9 and TRBJ2-4, with 9 bases identical to TRBD1. The sequencing input was blood. As DNA, the CDR3 is TGTGCCAGCAGCTTAGCCCGTGGACAGGGGATAAACATTCAGTACTTC. Protein: CASSLARGQGINIQYF.